A selection of T cell receptor beta chains follows, all from one sample in a study of shared T cell receptors in the human thymus. The data were produced by immunoSEQ multiplex PCR, yet TCRdb's version contains in-frame clones alone and is incomplete. Seen here are hundreds of thousands of clones, around 78% observed once, and the top ten hold about 0.013%. These same data were also listed under a study on human thymus T cells.

Source material: thymocytes. These receptors were taken from a boy in the first two years of life with a congenital heart defect. The conserved cysteine and the conserved F or W are not part of the CDR3 here. D genes are given only for firm matches.

TRBJ2-7 | TRBV7-9 | TRBD1 | ASSPSGDRGNSYYYEQY
TRBJ2-7 | TRBV28 | . | ASTKQSSYEQY
TRBJ1-1 | TRBV27 | . | ASSFGERTEAF
TRBJ2-2 | TRBV28 | . | ASSAGRDGELF
TRBJ2-1 | TRBV28 | . | ASRSTEGRSYNEQF
TRBJ2-2 | TRBV6-1 | TRBD2 | ASSERTSGSTFSGNTGELF
TRBJ2-7 | TRBV11-2 | TRBD2 | ASSRLAGGITGEQY
TRBJ2-3 | TRBV19 | TRBD2 | ATQETSGRGTDTQY
TRBJ2-3 | TRBV4-1 | TRBD2 | ASSLTRLAGPTDTQY
TRBJ1-5 | TRBV9 | . | ASSVATGQISNQPQH
TRBJ2-7 | TRBV21-1 | . | ASSAPPGYEQY
TRBJ1-5 | TRBV27 | . | ASSARTSKEPQH
TRBJ2-3 | TRBV27 | . | ASSADPRDTQY
TRBJ2-5 | TRBV25-1 | . | ASWGHQETQY
TRBJ1-3 | TRBV19 | . | ASSEDGSSGNTIY
TRBJ2-3 | TRBV27 | . | ASSFSWRSTDTQY
TRBJ2-2 | TRBV6-1 | TRBD2 | ASGGSQRGAGELF
TRBJ2-7 | TRBV11-1 | . | ASSFQTGRGSYEQY
TRBJ2-5 | TRBV21-1 | . | ASSKVRASGRAWETQY
TRBJ1-1 | TRBV5-1 | TRBD1 | ASSLAPSRGPFTEAF
TRBJ2-7 | TRBV6-1 | . | ASSELQCSGEQY
TRBJ2-2 | TRBV5-8 | . | ASSLVIRELF
TRBJ1-1 | TRBV7-8 | . | ASSLGGGRANTEAF
TRBJ2-7 | TRBV9 | TRBD2 | ASSVRSGRAYEQY
TRBJ2-3 | TRBV11-3 | . | ASSPTGIPDTQY
TRBJ2-3 | TRBV5-4 | TRBD2 | ASSLAGEGPGRGTDTQY
TRBJ2-7 | TRBV27 | . | ASSSTKSRRVGYEQY
TRBJ2-3 | TRBV30 | TRBD2 | AWMRELAGGPFWTDTQY
TRBJ1-1 | TRBV6-6 | TRBD1 | ASSRDRGRTEAF
TRBJ2-5 | TRBV9 | . | ASSAPSGGRETQY
TRBJ2-1 | TRBV5-6 | . | ASSSDPSSYNEQF